The source of this T cell receptor beta chain is a study of CD8 T cells in Susac syndrome. TCR beta was sequenced from blood CD8+ and CD4+ T cells. The multiple sclerosis controls were treatment-naive patients affected by stable or active relapsing-remitting disease. From germline, CDR1 is GTSNPN and CDR2 SVGIG (reference sequence). The V end was cut by 4 bases, the J end by 1 base, with 7 bases between. The CDR3 length is 12 residues. Reverse transcription of about 0.45 to 1 ug RNA was performed with random hexamers. immunoSEQ multiplex PCR amplified TCR beta CDR3 across 54 Vbeta, 13 Jbeta. TCRdb re-derived calls from the immunoSEQ multiplex PCR reads in MiXCR, one entry per CDR3 protein. The data contain a few hundred thousand distinct CDR3 sequences, over 85% of them singletons.

The receptor was isolated from a human donor with multiple sclerosis. The chain has TRBV30 and TRBJ1-1, with D hard to call. Sequencing was carried out using CD4+ T cells from PBMCs. DNA of the CDR3: TGTGCCTGGAATGATGGGAACACTGAAGCTTTCTTT. Protein product: CAWNDGNTEAFF.